Below, 7 T cell receptor beta chains from the same sample are listed, as sequenced in a study of memory CD4+ T cells and cytomegalovirus serostatus. The sort gate was single viable CD3+CD4+CD8-CD45RO+ cells for memory CD4+ T cells. The method was immunoSEQ multiplex PCR; TCRdb's version includes in-frame clones alone and lacks a portion of them. Here the sample spans tens of thousands of clones, around 80% being singletons. The material sequenced was memory CD4+ T cells from blood. The source of these receptors is an adult in good health and CMV-seropositive.

This chain links TRBV5-6 with TRBJ2-3, with 13 bases aligning to TRBD2. Germline V gene sequence: CDR1 SGHDT, CDR2 YYEEEE. The CDR3 consists of 16 residues. V shed 4 bases and J 4 bases; nucleotides not matched to a gene: 6. CDR3 DNA: TGTGCCAGCAGCCGTCGGACTAGCGGGAGCGCAGATACGCAGTATTTT. Translating gives CASSRRTSGSADTQYF.

CDR3 sequence reads: CASSPLRRDIQYF. CDR3 in DNA: TGTGCCAGCAGCCCCCTACGGAGGGACATTCAGTACTTC. This chain joins TRBV14 and TRBJ2-4, with D maybe TRBD2 (6 bases). Trimming removed 4 bases from V and 8 bases from J, with 12 bases in between. The CDR3 is made up of 13 amino acids. The germline V gene has CDR1 SGHDN and CDR2 FVKESK.

The chain combines TRBV7-2 with TRBJ2-5; the match to TRBD2 covers 10 bases. CDR3 length: 15 amino acids. V gave up 2 bases and J gave up 3 bases; unmatched junction bases: 3. CDR1 SGHTA and CDR2 FQGNSA come from the germline V gene. The CDR3 region is CASSLPSGSKETQYF. The CDR3 bases are TGTGCCAGCAGCTTACCTAGCGGGAGTAAAGAGACCCAGTACTTC.

This clone has only one observation. V gene TRBV7-9 combines with J gene TRBJ2-1; D not resolved. The CDR3 loop spans 15 amino acids. V lost 5 bases and J 5 bases, leaving 16 bases between the germline ends. Germline V CDR1 and CDR2: SEHNR, FQNEAQ (reference sequence). CDR3 protein: CASSLIGLTNNEQFF. The CDR3 coding sequence is TGTGCCAGCAGCCTGATCGGGCTTACGAACAATGAGCAGTTCTTC.

This clone appeared a few times. The chain uses TRBV15 and TRBJ1-1; D uncertain. Germline V gene lookup returns CDR1 LNHNV and CDR2 YYDKDF (reference sequence). The CDR3 runs to 16 residues. Trimming left V 1 base short and J 1 base short, with 13 bases between. The CDR3 region is CATSRGGGLQNTEAFF. The CDR3 bases are TGTGCCACCAGCAGAGGAGGCGGGCTCCAGAACACTGAAGCTTTCTTT.

The V gene is TRBV6-1, the J gene TRBJ1-5, with unresolved D. Per the germline V gene, CDR1 is MNHNS and CDR2 is SASEGT. CDR3 size: 15 residues. V was clipped by 2 bases and J by 2 bases, with 10 bases between them. Here the CDR3 reads CASSERSLGNQPQHF. DNA of the CDR3: TGTGCCAGCAGTGAAAGGTCCTTAGGCAATCAGCCCCAGCATTTT.

This chain uses TRBV5-1 with TRBJ1-3; 7 bases align to TRBD1. The germline CDR1 and CDR2 sequences are SGHRS and YFSETQ. The CDR3 is 14 residues long. The junction had 2 bases not matched to a gene; V was cut back by 4 bases and J by 1 base. The CDR3 here is CASSQGDSGNTIYF. CDR3 in DNA: TGCGCCAGCAGCCAGGGGGATTCTGGAAACACCATATATTTT. Using reference TRBV5-1 and TRBJ1-3 for the parts outside the CDR3, the full variable domain is KAGVTQTPRYLIKTRGQQVTLSCSPISGHRSVSWYQQTPGQGLQFLFEYFSETQRNKGNFPGRFSGRQFSNSRSEMNVSTLELGDSALYLCASSQGDSGNTIYFGEGSWLTVV.